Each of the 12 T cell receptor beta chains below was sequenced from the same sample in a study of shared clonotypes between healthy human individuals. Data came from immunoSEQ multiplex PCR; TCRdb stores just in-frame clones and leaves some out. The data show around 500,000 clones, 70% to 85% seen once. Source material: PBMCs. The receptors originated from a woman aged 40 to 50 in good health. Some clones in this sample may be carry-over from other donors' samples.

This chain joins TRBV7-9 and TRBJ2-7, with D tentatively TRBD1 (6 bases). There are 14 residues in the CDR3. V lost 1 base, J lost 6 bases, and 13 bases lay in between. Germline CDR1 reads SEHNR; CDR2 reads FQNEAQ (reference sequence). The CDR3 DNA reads TGTGCCAGCAGCTTAGTTGGGGGCCGGGGCGAGCAGTACTTC. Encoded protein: CASSLVGGRGEQYF.

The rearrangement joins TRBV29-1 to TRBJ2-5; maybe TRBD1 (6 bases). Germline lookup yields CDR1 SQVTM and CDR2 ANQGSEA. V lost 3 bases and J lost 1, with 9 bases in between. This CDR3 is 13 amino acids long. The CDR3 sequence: CSVETGGQETQYF. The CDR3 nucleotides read TGCAGCGTTGAGACAGGTGGCCAAGAGACCCAGTACTTC.

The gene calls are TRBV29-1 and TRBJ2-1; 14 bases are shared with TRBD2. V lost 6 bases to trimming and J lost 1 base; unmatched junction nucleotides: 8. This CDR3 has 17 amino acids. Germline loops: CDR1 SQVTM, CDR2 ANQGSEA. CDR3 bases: TGCAGCGTCCCCGGGACTAGCGGGAGTGGATCCTACAATGAGCAGTTCTTC. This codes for CSVPGTSGSGSYNEQFF.

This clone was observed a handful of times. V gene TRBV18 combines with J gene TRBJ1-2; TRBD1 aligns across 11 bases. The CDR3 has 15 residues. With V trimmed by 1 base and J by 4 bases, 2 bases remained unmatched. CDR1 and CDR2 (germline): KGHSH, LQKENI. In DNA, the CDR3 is TGTGCCAGCTCACCACGGACAGGGGGCTCCTATGGCTACACCTTC. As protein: CASSPRTGGSYGYTF.

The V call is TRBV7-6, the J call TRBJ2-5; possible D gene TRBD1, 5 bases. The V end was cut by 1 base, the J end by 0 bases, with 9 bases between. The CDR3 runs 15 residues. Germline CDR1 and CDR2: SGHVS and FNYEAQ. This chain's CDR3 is CASSLVGANQETQYF. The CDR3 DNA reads TGTGCCAGCAGCTTAGTTGGGGCTAACCAAGAGACCCAGTACTTC.

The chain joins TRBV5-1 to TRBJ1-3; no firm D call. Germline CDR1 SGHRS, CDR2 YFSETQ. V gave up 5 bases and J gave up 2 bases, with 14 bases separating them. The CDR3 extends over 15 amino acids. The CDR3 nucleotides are TGCGCCAGCAGATCGGCGGCCGGTCCTGGAAACACCATATATTTT. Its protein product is CASRSAAGPGNTIYF.

CDR3: CASSPRQGNSGANVLTF. CDR3 nucleotide sequence: TGTGCCAGTAGTCCCCGACAGGGAAACTCTGGGGCCAACGTCCTGACTTTC. The chain combines TRBV19 with TRBJ2-6; 7 nucleotides align to TRBD1. The CDR3 is 17 residues long. Losses at the gene ends were 5 bases for V and 0 bases for J; bases not matched to a gene: 7. CDR1 and CDR2 from the germline V gene are LNHDA and SQIVND (reference sequence).

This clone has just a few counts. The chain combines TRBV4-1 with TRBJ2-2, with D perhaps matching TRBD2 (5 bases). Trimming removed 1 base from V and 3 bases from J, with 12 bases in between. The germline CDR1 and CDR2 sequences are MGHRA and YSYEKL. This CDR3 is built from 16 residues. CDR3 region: CASSQVIGRDTGELFF. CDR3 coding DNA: TGCGCCAGCAGCCAAGTGATAGGGCGGGACACCGGGGAGCTGTTTTTT.

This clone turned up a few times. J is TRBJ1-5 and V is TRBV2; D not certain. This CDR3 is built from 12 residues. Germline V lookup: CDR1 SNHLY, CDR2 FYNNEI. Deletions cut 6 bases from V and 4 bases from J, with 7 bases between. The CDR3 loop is CASREINQPQHF. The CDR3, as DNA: TGTGCCAGCAGAGAAATTAATCAGCCCCAGCATTTT. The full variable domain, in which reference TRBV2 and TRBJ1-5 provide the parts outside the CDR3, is EPEVTQTPSHQVTQMGQEVILRCVPISNHLYFYWYRQILGQKVEFLVSFYNNEISEKSEIFDDQFSVERPDGSNFTLKIRSTKLEDSAMYFCASREINQPQHFGDGTRLSIL.

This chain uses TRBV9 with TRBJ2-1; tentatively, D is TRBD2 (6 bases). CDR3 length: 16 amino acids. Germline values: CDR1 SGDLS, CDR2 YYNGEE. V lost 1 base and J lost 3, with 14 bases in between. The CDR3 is CASSVFSGALYNEQFF. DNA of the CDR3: TGTGCCAGCAGCGTATTCTCGGGAGCGCTCTACAATGAGCAGTTCTTC.

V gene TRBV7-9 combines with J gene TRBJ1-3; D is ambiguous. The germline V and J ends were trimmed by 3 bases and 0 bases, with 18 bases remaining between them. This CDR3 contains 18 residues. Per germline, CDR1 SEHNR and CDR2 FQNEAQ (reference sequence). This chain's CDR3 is CASSFEVGVRTSGNTIYF. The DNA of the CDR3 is TGTGCCAGCAGCTTTGAGGTTGGGGTCAGGACCTCTGGAAACACCATATATTTT.

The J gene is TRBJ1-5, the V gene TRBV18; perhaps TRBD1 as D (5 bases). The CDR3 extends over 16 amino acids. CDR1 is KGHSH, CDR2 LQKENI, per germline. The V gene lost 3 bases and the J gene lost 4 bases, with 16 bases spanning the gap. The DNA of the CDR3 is TGTGCCAGCTCACCCAATGGGGGGGGTCAGAATCAGCCCCAGCATTTT. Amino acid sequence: CASSPNGGGQNQPQHF.